Given below is one T cell receptor beta chain in context. Its antigen is still unknown. The data were taken from a study of cytomegalovirus exposure and HLA in healthy donors. The study's findings and limits: A later analysis linked a missense DCLRE1C variant to TCR beta V- and J-gene trimming.

V lost 2 bases to trimming and J lost 5 bases; unmatched junction nucleotides: 7. The CDR3 spans 15 residues. The germline V gene encodes CDR1 SGHNT and CDR2 YYREEE (reference sequence). This PCR relied on a set of 60 Vbeta primers and 13 Jbeta primers. The data were produced by immunoSEQ multiplex PCR, yet TCRdb's version contains in-frame clones alone and is incomplete. The table shows some 120,000 clones, with about 79% occurring only once. Sequenced sample: PBMCs. The genes are TRBV5-4 and TRBJ1-2, with 9 bases identical to TRBD1. The TCR was taken from a woman in her late teens or twenties in good health and CMV-seropositive. This CDR3 is CASSLPGQGAYGYTF. CDR3 coding DNA: TGTGCCAGCAGCTTACCGGGACAGGGAGCTTATGGCTACACCTTC.